This T cell receptor beta chain was identified in a study of human T cells and chemical hapten exposure. The CDR3 length is 13 residues. V was clipped by 0 bases and J by 8 bases, with 13 bases between them. The germline gives CDR1 DFQATT, CDR2 SNEGSKA (reference sequence). The time point here: patch test 1, 2 weeks after DPC sensitization. Indicated treatment: therapeutic diphenylcyclopropenone sensitization with weekly scalp DPC. From the RACE reads, TCRdb called clonotypes with MiXCR, one entry per CDR3 protein. The sample has 75,000 to 90,000 distinct CDR3 sequences; approximately 12% are singletons.

The sample consisted of whole blood, taken in connection with sensitization to the hapten diphenylcyclopropenone (DPC). The chain employs TRBV20-1 and TRBJ1-1; D remains unclear. The TCR originated in a woman between 55 and 75 years old with alopecia areata. Some clones in this sample may be carry-over from other donors' samples. This chain's CDR3 is CSARDSGKWEAFF. CDR3 DNA sequence: TGCAGTGCTAGAGATTCCGGTAAATGGGAAGCTTTCTTT.